The 20 T cell receptor beta chains below were found in one sample sequenced in a study of CD8 T cells in Susac syndrome. With random hexamers, reverse transcription was performed on roughly 0.45 to 1 ug of RNA. TCRdb independently ran MiXCR on the immunoSEQ multiplex PCR reads; one entry per CDR3 protein. The sample includes some 130,000 distinct CDR3 sequences, approximately 95% of them seen just once. Sequencing was performed on CD8+ T cells from PBMCs. These receptor sequences come from a human donor with Susac syndrome.

The rearrangement links TRBV28 to TRBJ2-7, with TRBD1 matching over 7 bases. This CDR3 contains 14 residues. The germline V gene encodes CDR1 MDHEN and CDR2 SYDVKM. V dropped 7 bases and J dropped 5; count of bases not matched to a gene: 11. The CDR3 nucleotides read TGTGCCAGCACCAAACCAGGGGGTACCAACGAGCAGTACTTC. This sequence encodes CASTKPGGTNEQYF.

The chain employs TRBV14 and TRBJ2-7; TRBD1 agrees at 10 bases. This CDR3 region has 15 residues. The germline V gene encodes CDR1 SGHDN and CDR2 FVKESK. J lost 1 base, V lost 3 bases, and 3 bases had no gene match. The CDR3: CASSHWDRGSYEQYF. The CDR3 DNA sequence: TGTGCCAGCAGCCACTGGGACAGGGGATCCTACGAGCAGTACTTC.

This chain uses TRBV9 with TRBJ2-1; D is unclear. In germline, CDR1 is SGDLS, CDR2 YYNGEE. The CDR3 is 15 residues long. Trimming pared 4 bases from V and 8 bases from J, leaving 19 bases between. Here the CDR3 DNA reads TGTGCCAGCAGCCCCCGCGAACTGCTTGTTGATGAGCAGTTCTTC. This translates into CASSPRELLVDEQFF.

CDR3 sequence: CASSPWGGTSPPFF. CDR3 bases: TGTGCCAGCTCACCATGGGGCGGGACTTCCCCGCCGTTCTTC. The chain joins TRBV18 to TRBJ2-1; perhaps TRBD2 as D (6 bases). In germline, CDR1 is KGHSH, CDR2 LQKENI. The CDR3 is made up of 14 amino acids. V was trimmed by 2 bases and J by 15 bases, leaving 20 bases between them.

This sequence joins TRBV7-6 and TRBJ1-5, with 7 bases matching TRBD1. The CDR3 runs to 12 residues. Germline CDR1 and CDR2: SGHVS and FNYEAQ. The V and J ends lost 5 bases and 9 bases, in that order; junction bases with no gene match: 4. The CDR3 DNA reads TGTGCCAGCAGCCGAGGGGGCTCGCCCCAGCATTTT. It codes for CASSRGGSPQHF. Complete variable domain (other parts from reference TRBV7-6 and TRBJ1-5): GAGVSQSPRYKVTKRGQDVALRCDPISGHVSLYWYRQALGQGPEFLTYFNYEAQQDKSGLPNDRFSAERPEGSISTLTIQRTEQRDSAMYRCASSRGGSPQHFGDGTRLSIL.

The chain is built from TRBV20-1 and TRBJ2-2; 7 positions agree with TRBD1. The CDR3 is made up of 15 amino acids. The germline V gene has CDR1 DFQATT and CDR2 SNEGSKA (reference sequence). The trim removed 3 bases at V and 5 bases at J, leaving 9 bases unmatched. CDR3: CSASMGDRDTGELFF. The CDR3 bases are TGCAGTGCTAGCATGGGCGACAGGGATACCGGGGAGCTGTTTTTT.

The chain recombines TRBV20-1 with TRBJ2-3; tentative D call: TRBD1 (8 bases). Germline V gene data show CDR1 as DFQATT and CDR2 as SNEGSKA (reference sequence). Trimming removed 6 bases from V and 3 bases from J, with 16 bases in between. This CDR3 spans 14 amino acids. The chain's CDR3 is CSAGGDRLTDTQYF. The DNA for the CDR3 is TGCAGTGCGGGGGGGGACAGGCTTACAGATACGCAGTATTTT.

This rearrangement joins TRBV27 to TRBJ2-7; perhaps TRBD2 as D (6 bases). Germline CDR1 and CDR2: MNHEY and SMNVEV (reference sequence). The CDR3 has 12 residues. V lost 10 bases and J 4 bases, leaving 14 bases between the germline ends. The CDR3 DNA reads as TGTGCCACGACATCGGCGGGATACGAGCAGTACTTC. Its translation: CATTSAGYEQYF.

The chain has TRBV5-6 and TRBJ1-2; 8 bases line up with TRBD1. Germline loops: CDR1 SGHDT, CDR2 YYEEEE. The CDR3 has 15 amino acids. V was clipped by 3 bases and J by 2 bases; unmatched bases: 6. The CDR3 nucleotides are TGTGCCAGCAGCTGGCAGGGGGCCCCCAACTATGGCTACACCTTC. Translation: CASSWQGAPNYGYTF.

The chain links TRBV29-1 to TRBJ1-3; D not resolved. V was cut by 7 bases and J by 8 bases, with 18 bases left in between. Germline CDR1 reads SQVTM; CDR2 reads ANQGSEA. The CDR3 runs 13 residues. The CDR3 protein is CSATLDPGDTIYF. In DNA, the CDR3 is TGCAGCGCAACCCTGGACCCCGGGGACACCATATATTTT.

The chain carries TRBV27 and TRBJ2-1; D call uncertain. The CDR3 totals 14 residues. Trimming stripped 2 bases from V and 6 bases from J, with 11 bases between. Germline CDR1 MNHEY, CDR2 SMNVEV (reference sequence). The CDR3, as DNA: TGTGCCAGCAGTTTAGCCGTAATTGGCAATGAGCAGTTCTTC. Translating it yields CASSLAVIGNEQFF.

The chain is built from TRBV12-3 or TRBV12-4 and TRBJ2-5; D unresolved. V was cut by 1 base and J by 4 bases, with 10 bases left in between. The CDR3 has 14 amino acids. DNA for the CDR3: TGTGCCAGCAGTTTAGTTATGGGTGGAGAGACCCAGTACTTC. Amino acid sequence: CASSLVMGGETQYF.

This chain links TRBV29-1 with TRBJ1-1; 7 nucleotides line up with TRBD1. V shed 6 bases and J 0 bases; nucleotides not matched to a gene: 10. This CDR3 comprises 15 residues. Germline-derived CDR1 and CDR2 are SQVTM and ANQGSEA. CDR3 DNA sequence: TGCAGCGTCCAAGGGGGGGGACAGATGAACACTGAAGCTTTCTTT. Its protein is CSVQGGGQMNTEAFF.

The V call is TRBV5-4, the J call TRBJ2-1; TRBD2 aligns across 13 bases. After removal of 3 bases from V and 16 bases from J, the junction contained 7 bases not matched to a gene. The CDR3 covers 13 residues. Germline V gene lookup returns CDR1 SGHNT and CDR2 YYREEE (reference sequence). Here the CDR3 DNA reads TGTGCCAGCAGCTGGGGGACTAGCGGGACCGGATTCTTC. Translated: CASSWGTSGTGFF.

This sequence joins TRBV5-1 and TRBJ2-1; the match to TRBD1 covers 10 bases. Germline V lookup: CDR1 SGHRS, CDR2 YFSETQ. The CDR3 is 23 amino acids. V lost 2 bases to trimming and J lost 4 bases; unmatched junction nucleotides: 27. The CDR3 region has the DNA TGCGCCAGCAGCTTCTCGGCGACCCGGACAGGGGGTATTTCAACTACAGCTTACAATGAGCAGTTCTTC. Translation: CASSFSATRTGGISTTAYNEQFF.

V is TRBV29-1 and J is TRBJ1-5; 7 bases map to TRBD1. The CDR3 is 16 amino acids. Germline-derived CDR1 and CDR2 are SQVTM and ANQGSEA. J was trimmed by 0 bases and V by 4 bases; bases with no gene match: 9. The CDR3 coding sequence is TGCAGCGTTGCTACGGGACAGCCTTATAGCAATCAGCCCCAGCATTTT. Translated: CSVATGQPYSNQPQHF. Complete variable domain (other parts from reference TRBV29-1 and TRBJ1-5): SAVISQKPSRDICQRGTSLTIQCQVDSQVTMMFWYRQQPGQSLTLIATANQGSEATYESGFVIDKFPISRPNLTFSTLTVSNMSPEDSSIYLCSVATGQPYSNQPQHFGDGTRLSIL.

V usage is TRBV6-5 and J usage is TRBJ2-5; no definite D call. The germline V gene encodes CDR1 MNHEY and CDR2 SVGAGI. V lost 6 bases to trimming and J lost 5 bases, with 10 bases between them. This CDR3 is 12 amino acids long. CDR3 nucleotide sequence: TGTGCCAGCAGAAACCACTTGGAGACCCAGTACTTC. Translation gives CASRNHLETQYF.

The J gene is TRBJ2-7, the V gene TRBV11-2, with 7 bases identical to TRBD2. Germline V gene lookup returns CDR1 SGHAT and CDR2 FQNNGV. J was trimmed by 2 bases and V by 6 bases; bases with no gene match: 13. This CDR3 is built from 16 residues. CDR3 amino acids: CASREMGGTGAYEQYF. CDR3 nucleotide sequence: TGTGCCAGCAGGGAAATGGGGGGGACTGGGGCCTACGAGCAGTACTTC.

V gene TRBV19 combines with J gene TRBJ2-1, with a weak D call TRBD1 (5 bases). The V gene lost 5 bases and the J gene lost 3 bases, with 23 bases spanning the gap. The germline gives CDR1 LNHDA, CDR2 SQIVND (reference sequence). The CDR3 runs to 18 residues. Here the CDR3 reads CASSSQGSWQYGYNEQFF. The CDR3 bases are TGTGCCAGTAGTTCCCAGGGTAGTTGGCAGTATGGCTACAATGAGCAGTTCTTC.

This clonotype was seen only once. The genes are TRBV21-1 and TRBJ1-5. TRBV21-1 is shown as a pseudogene. CDR3 length equals 15 residues. The CDR3 DNA reads as TGTGCCAGCAGCATGCGCCGGGCCGGAGACTTGCCCCAGCATTTT. Its protein product is CASSMRRAGDLPQHF.